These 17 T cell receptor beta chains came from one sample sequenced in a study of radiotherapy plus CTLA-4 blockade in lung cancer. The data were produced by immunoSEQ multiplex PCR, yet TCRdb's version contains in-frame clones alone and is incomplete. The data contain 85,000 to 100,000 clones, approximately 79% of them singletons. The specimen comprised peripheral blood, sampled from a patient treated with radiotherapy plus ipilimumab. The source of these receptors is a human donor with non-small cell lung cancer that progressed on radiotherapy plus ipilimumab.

CDR3 DNA sequence: TGTGCCAGCAGTTTAGTCGGTACGGCCAATCAGCCCCAGCATTTT. It encodes CASSLVGTANQPQHF. This chain connects TRBV27 to TRBJ1-5; D gene uncertain. Trimming removed 2 bases from V and 3 bases from J, with 11 bases in between. Per germline, CDR1 MNHEY and CDR2 SMNVEV (reference sequence). This CDR3 has 15 amino acids.

The CDR3: CASRFCRVSNQPQHF. DNA for the CDR3: TGTGCAAGTCGCTTCTGCCGGGTGAGCAATCAGCCCCAGCATTTT. The chain combines TRBV12-2 with TRBJ1-5. TRBV12-2 is a listed pseudogene. The CDR3 has 15 residues.

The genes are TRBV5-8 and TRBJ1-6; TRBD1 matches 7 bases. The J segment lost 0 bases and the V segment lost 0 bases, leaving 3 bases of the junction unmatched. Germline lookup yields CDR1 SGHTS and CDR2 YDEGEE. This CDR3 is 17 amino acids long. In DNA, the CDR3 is TGTGCCAGCAGCTTGGGGGACAGTCGCTCCTATAATTCACCCCTCCACTTT. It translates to CASSLGDSRSYNSPLHF.

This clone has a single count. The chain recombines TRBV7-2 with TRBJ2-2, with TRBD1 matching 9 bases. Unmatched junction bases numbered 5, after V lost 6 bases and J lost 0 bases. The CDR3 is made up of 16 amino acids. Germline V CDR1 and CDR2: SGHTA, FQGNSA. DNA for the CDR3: TGTGCCAGCAGGAGAACAGGGGGCTCGAACACCGGGGAGCTGTTTTTT. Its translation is CASRRTGGSNTGELFF. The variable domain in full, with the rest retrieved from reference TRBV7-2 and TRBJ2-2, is GAGVSQSPSNKVTEKGKDVELRCDPISGHTALYWYRQSLGQGLEFLIYFQGNSAPDKSGLPSDRFSAERTGGSVSTLTIQRTQQEDSAVYLCASRRTGGSNTGELFFGEGSRLTVL.

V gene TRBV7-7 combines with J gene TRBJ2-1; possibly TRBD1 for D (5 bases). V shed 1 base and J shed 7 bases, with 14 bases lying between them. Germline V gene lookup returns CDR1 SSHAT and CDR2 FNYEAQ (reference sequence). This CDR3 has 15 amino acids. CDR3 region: CASSLGGQPGNEQFF. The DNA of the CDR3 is TGTGCCAGCAGCTTAGGAGGCCAACCAGGGAATGAGCAGTTCTTC. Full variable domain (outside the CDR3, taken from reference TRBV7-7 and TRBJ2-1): GAGVSQSPRYKVTKRGQDVTLRCDPISSHATLYWYQQALGQGPEFLTYFNYEAQPDKSGLPSDRFSAERPEGSISTLTIQRTEQRDSAMYRCASSLGGQPGNEQFFGPGTRLTVL.

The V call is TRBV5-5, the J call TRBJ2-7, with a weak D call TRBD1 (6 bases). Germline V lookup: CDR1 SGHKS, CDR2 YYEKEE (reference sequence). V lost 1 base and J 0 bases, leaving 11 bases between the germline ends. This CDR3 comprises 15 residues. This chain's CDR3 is CASSLNTDSSYEQYF. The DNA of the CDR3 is TGTGCCAGCAGCTTGAACACGGACAGCTCCTACGAGCAGTACTTC.

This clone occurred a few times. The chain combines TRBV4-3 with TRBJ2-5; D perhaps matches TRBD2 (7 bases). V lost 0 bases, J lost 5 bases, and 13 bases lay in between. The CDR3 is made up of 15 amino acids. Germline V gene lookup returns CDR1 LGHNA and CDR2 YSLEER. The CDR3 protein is CASSQDFGGRETQYF. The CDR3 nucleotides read TGCGCCAGCAGCCAAGATTTCGGGGGGCGGGAGACCCAGTACTTC.

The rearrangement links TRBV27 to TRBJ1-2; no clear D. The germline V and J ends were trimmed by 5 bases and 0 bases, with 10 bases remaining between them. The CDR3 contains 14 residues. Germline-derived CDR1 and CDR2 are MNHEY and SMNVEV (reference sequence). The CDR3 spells CASSLTASNYGYTF. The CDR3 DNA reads TGTGCCAGCAGTCTGACGGCATCTAACTATGGCTACACCTTC.

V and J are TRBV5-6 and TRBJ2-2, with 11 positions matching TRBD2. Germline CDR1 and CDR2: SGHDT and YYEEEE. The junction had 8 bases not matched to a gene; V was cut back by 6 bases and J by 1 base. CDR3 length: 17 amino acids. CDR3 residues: CASTPLLAGGNTGELFF. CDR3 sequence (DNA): TGTGCCAGCACCCCCCTTCTAGCGGGAGGGAACACCGGGGAGCTGTTTTTT.

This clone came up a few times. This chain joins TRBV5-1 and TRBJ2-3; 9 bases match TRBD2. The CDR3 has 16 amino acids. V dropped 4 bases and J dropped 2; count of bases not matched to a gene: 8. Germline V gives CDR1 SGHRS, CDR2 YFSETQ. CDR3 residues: CASSPRPSGNTDTQYF. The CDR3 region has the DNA TGCGCCAGCAGCCCGCGGCCTAGCGGGAACACAGATACGCAGTATTTT.

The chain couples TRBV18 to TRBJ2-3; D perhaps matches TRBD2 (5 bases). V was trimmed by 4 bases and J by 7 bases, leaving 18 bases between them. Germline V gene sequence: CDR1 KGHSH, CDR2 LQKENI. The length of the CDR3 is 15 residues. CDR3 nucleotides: TGTGCCAGCTCACGAAAGACTATATCCCCCAATACGCAGTATTTT. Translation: CASSRKTISPNTQYF.

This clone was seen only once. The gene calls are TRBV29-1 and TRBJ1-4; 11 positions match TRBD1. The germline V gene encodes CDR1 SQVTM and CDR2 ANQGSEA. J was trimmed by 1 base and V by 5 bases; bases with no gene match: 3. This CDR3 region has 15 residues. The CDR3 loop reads CSVSGTGGTNEKLFF. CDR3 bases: TGCAGCGTTTCCGGGACAGGGGGAACTAATGAAAAACTGTTTTTT.

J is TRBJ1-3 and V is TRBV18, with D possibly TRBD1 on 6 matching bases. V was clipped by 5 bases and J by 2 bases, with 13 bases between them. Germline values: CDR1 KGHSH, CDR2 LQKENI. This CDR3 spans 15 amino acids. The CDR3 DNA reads TGTGCCAGCTCAGCATACAGGGATCCTGGAAACACCATATATTTT. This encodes CASSAYRDPGNTIYF.

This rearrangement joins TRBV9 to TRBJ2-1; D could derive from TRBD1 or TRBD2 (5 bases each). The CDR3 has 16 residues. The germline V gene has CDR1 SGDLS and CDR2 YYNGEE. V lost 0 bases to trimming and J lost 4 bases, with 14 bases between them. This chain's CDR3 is CASSVGPSGQYNEQFF. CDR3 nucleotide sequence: TGTGCCAGCAGCGTAGGTCCCTCGGGGCAATACAATGAGCAGTTCTTC.

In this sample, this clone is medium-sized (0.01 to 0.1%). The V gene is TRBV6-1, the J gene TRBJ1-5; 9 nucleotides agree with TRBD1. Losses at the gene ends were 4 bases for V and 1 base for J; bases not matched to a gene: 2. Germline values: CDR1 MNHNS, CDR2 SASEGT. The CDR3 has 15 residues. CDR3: CASSGTGVSNQPQHF. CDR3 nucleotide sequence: TGTGCCAGCAGTGGGACAGGGGTGAGCAATCAGCCCCAGCATTTT.

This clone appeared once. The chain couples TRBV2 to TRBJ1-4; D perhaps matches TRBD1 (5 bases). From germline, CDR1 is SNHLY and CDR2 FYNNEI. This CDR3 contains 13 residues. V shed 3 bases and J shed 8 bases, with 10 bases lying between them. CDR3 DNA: TGTGCCAGCAGTGAGCTGGGGGACGAAAAACTGTTTTTT. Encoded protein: CASSELGDEKLFF.

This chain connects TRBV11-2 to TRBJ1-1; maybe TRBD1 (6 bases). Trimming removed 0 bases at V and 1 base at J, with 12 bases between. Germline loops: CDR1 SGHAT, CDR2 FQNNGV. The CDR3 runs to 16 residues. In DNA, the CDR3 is TGTGCCAGCAGCTTAGATCGAGGAGGGGGGAACACTGAAGCTTTCTTT. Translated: CASSLDRGGGNTEAFF. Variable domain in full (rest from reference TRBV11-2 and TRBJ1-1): EAGVAQSPRYKIIEKRQSVAFWCNPISGHATLYWYQQILGQGPKLLIQFQNNGVVDDSQLPKDRFSAERLKGVDSTLKIQPAKLEDSAVYLCASSLDRGGGNTEAFFGQGTRLTVV.